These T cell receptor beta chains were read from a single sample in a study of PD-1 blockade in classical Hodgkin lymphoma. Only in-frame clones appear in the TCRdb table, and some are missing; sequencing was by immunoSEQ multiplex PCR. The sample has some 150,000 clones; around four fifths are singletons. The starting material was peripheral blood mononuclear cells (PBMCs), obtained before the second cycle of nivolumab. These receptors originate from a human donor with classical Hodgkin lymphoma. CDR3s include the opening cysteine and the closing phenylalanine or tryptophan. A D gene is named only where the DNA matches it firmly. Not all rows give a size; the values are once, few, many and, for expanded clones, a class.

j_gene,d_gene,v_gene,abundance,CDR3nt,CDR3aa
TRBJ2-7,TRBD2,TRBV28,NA,TGTGCCAGTGACTCCATGGCGGGGGACGAGCAGTACTTC,CASDSMAGDEQYF
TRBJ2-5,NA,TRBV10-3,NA,TGTGCCATCAGGGCAGGCCAAGAGACCCAGTACTTC,CAIRAGQETQYF
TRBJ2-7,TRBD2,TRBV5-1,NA,TGCGCCAGCAGCCGAGGGACTAGCGGGGGACCAACCTACGAGCAGTACTTC,CASSRGTSGGPTYEQYF
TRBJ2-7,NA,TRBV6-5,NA,TGTGCCAGCAGTTACGGCGGAACCTACGAGCAGTACTTC,CASSYGGTYEQYF
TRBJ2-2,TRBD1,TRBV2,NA,TGTGCCAGCAGTAGCGGACAGGGGGCCGGGGAGCTGTTTTTT,CASSSGQGAGELFF
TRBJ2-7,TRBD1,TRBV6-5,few,TGTGCCAGCAGTTACGGGACAGGTACCCCCTACGAGCAGTACTTC,CASSYGTGTPYEQYF
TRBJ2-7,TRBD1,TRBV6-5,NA,TGTGCCAGCAGTTACTCGGGGACAGAGACCTACGAGCAGTACTTC,CASSYSGTETYEQYF
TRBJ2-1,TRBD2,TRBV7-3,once,TGTGCCAGCAGCCAGGGACTAGCGGGTGAGCAGTTCTTC,CASSQGLAGEQFF
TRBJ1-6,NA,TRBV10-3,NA,TGTGCCATCGCGGACGGGGATAATTCACCCCTCCACTTT,CAIADGDNSPLHF
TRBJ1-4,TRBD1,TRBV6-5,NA,TGTGCCAGCAGTTACCCCGGGACAGAGAAACTGTTTTTT,CASSYPGTEKLFF
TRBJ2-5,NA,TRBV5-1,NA,TGCGCCAGCAGCTTCGAGGAGACCCAGTACTTC,CASSFEETQYF
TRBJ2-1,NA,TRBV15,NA,TGTGCCACCAGCAGGACAGCCTTCAATGAGCAGTTCTTC,CATSRTAFNEQFF
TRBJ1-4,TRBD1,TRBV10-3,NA,TGTGCCACCAAGACAGGGGCAGAGGAAAAACTGTTTTTT,CATKTGAEEKLFF
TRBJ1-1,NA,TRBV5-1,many,TGTGCCAGCAGCGCCGACACGAACACTGAAGCTTTCTTT,CASSADTNTEAFF
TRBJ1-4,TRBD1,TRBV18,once,TGTGCCAGCTCACTTACAGGGGGCGCGTTTAATGAAAAACTGTTTTTT,CASSLTGGAFNEKLFF
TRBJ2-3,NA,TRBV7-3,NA,TGTGCCAGCAGCTTCGGACTAAGGGGCACAGATACGCAGTATTTT,CASSFGLRGTDTQYF
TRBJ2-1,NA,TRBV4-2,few,TGTGCCAGCAGCCAAGGACAGAAATACAATGAGCAGTTCTTC,CASSQGQKYNEQFF
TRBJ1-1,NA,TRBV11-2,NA,TGTGCCAGCAGCGCTCTAAGGAACACTGAAGCTTTCTTT,CASSALRNTEAFF
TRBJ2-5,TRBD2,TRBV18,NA,TGTGCCAGCTCACCACCGGTAGCTAGCGGGAGGGCCGGGCAAGAGACCCAGTACTTC,CASSPPVASGRAGQETQYF
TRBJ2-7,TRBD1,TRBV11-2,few,TGTGCCAGCAGCTTAGATCCGACAGGGGGCGAGCAGTACTTC,CASSLDPTGGEQYF
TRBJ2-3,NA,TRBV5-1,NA,TGCGCCAGCAGTAGGGCAGATACGCAGTATTTT,CASSRADTQYF
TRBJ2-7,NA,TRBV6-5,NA,TGTGCCAGCAGTTCTACAGTTTTTTATGAGCAGTACTTC,CASSSTVFYEQYF
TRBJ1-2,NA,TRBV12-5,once,TGTGCTAGTGGTTTGGTACCGGTGGGAGTCAGGAGCGACTATGGCTACACCTTC,CASGLVPVGVRSDYGYTF
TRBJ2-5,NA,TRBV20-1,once,TGCAGTGCTAGTGAACAGGGGACCCAGTACTTC,CSASEQGTQYF
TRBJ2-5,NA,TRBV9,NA,TGTGCCAGCAGCGTAATGGTCGGGGTGGAGACCCAGTACTTC,CASSVMVGVETQYF
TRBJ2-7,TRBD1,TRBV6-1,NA,TGTGCCAGCGAGAAGTCCGGGGGACAGGCCTACGAGCAGTACTTC,CASEKSGGQAYEQYF
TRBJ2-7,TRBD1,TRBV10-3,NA,TGTGCCATCAGTGAGTTCGGGACAGTCTCCTACGAGCAGTACTTC,CAISEFGTVSYEQYF
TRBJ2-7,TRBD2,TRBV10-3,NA,TGTGCCATCAGTCCTAGCGGGGAGGCCTCCGAGCAGTACTTC,CAISPSGEASEQYF
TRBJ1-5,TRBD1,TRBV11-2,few,TGTGCCAGCAGCTGGCACCCCGGGACAGTCTATAGCAATCAGCCCCAGCATTTT,CASSWHPGTVYSNQPQHF
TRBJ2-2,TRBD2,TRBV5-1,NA,TGCGCCAGCAGCTTGGATTCGACTAGCGTGCACACCGGGGAGCTGTTTTTT,CASSLDSTSVHTGELFF
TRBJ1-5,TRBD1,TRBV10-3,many,TGTGCCATCAACACACAGGGGATTTGGCAGCCCCAGCATTTT,CAINTQGIWQPQHF
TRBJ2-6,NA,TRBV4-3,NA,TGCGCCAGCAGCCCGTCCGAAGGTGGGGCCAACGTCCTGACTTTC,CASSPSEGGANVLTF
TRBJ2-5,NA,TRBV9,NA,TGTGCCAGCAGCGTAGCTTCAGGGACCCAAGAGACCCAGTACTTC,CASSVASGTQETQYF
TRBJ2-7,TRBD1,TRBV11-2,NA,TGTGCCAGCAGCACTTCACGGACAGGTACCTACGAGCAGTACTTC,CASSTSRTGTYEQYF
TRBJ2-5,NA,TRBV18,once,TGTGCCAGCTCACCCGACTGGGGCGAAGAGACCCAGTACTTC,CASSPDWGEETQYF
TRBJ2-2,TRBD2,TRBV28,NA,TGTGCCAGCAGTTTTACCAGCGGGAGGGCCCAGGACACCGGGGAGCTGTTTTTT,CASSFTSGRAQDTGELFF
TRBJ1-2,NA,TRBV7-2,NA,TGTGCCAGCAGCTTAGGTCTGGGGCAGCACTATGGCTACACCTTC,CASSLGLGQHYGYTF
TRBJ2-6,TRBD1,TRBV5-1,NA,TGCGCCAGCAGCAACGGACAGGGGGTGTTCTCTGGGGCCAACGTCCTGACTTTC,CASSNGQGVFSGANVLTF
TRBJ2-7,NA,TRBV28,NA,TGTGCCAGCGGGGAACAGGTGCCCTACGAGCAGTACTTC,CASGEQVPYEQYF
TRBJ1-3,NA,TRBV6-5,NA,TGTGCCAGCAGGCCAGACCCGGGAAGCACCATATATTTT,CASRPDPGSTIYF
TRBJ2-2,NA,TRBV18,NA,TGTGCCAGCTCACCACGGGGCGATACCGGGGAGCTGTTTTTT,CASSPRGDTGELFF
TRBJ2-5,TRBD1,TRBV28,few,TGTGCCAGCAGTTTAGGTCTCGGGACAGGCGAGACCCAGTACTTC,CASSLGLGTGETQYF
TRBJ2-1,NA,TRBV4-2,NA,TGTGCCAGCAGCCAAGATTGGGGGAGTCGGTGGAATGAGCAGTTCTTC,CASSQDWGSRWNEQFF
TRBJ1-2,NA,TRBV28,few,TGTGCCAGCAGTCCGGGGGGGGCCCGTCCGACAGATGGCTACACCTTC,CASSPGGARPTDGYTF
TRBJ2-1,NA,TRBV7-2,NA,TGTGCCAGCAGCCTAACAGGGTGGGAGCAGTTCTTC,CASSLTGWEQFF
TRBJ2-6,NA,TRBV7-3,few,TGTGCCAGCAGCTTAACAGGGGACTCTGGGGCCAACGTCCTGACTTTC,CASSLTGDSGANVLTF
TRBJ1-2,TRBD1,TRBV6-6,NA,TGTGCCAGCAGTCCAGGGGGCGGGTATGGCTACACCTTC,CASSPGGGYGYTF
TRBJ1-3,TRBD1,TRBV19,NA,TGTGCCAGTAGTTCACAGGGGAGAACTGGAAACACCATATATTTT,CASSSQGRTGNTIYF
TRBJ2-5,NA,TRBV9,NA,TGTGCCAGCAGCCCAAGTGGGGACGGGTGGATGGGGGAGACCCAGTACTTC,CASSPSGDGWMGETQYF
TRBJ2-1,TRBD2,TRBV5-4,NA,TGTGCCAGCAGACCTACTAGCGGAGTATACAATGAGCAGTTCTTC,CASRPTSGVYNEQFF
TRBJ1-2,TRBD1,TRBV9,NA,TGTGCCAGCAGCGCCACCCGACAGGGGGGAGGCTACACCTTC,CASSATRQGGGYTF